A few counts support the clone carrying this T cell receptor (beta chain). Its antigen remains unknown. The CDR3 covers 13 residues. The V and J ends lost 6 bases and 7 bases respectively, with 19 bases between them. Germline V lookup: CDR1 DFQATT, CDR2 SNEGSKA (reference sequence). This sample was included in a study of blood T cells in healthy people across ages. At the level of the study: Researchers report that template switching captured about one barcoded beta molecule per two T cells.

Study-wide results and limits: Diversity figures derived from one million T cells were judged to underestimate the true value.

With a J-beta primer mix and a sample-barcoded 5' primer, a second PCR ran roughly 6 to 11 cycles. TCRdb independently ran MiXCR on the 5' RACE reads; one entry per CDR3 protein. This sample yields 600,000 or so distinct CDR3 sequences, of which around half are seen a single time; under 30% belongs to the top ten. No fewer than 6 million PBMCs went into each sample. Total RNA was isolated from each sample in quantities of at least 6 micrograms. The genes are TRBV20-1 and TRBJ2-7; perhaps TRBD1 as D (6 bases). The sequencing input was blood. The receptor's source is a man older than 75 in good health. The DNA for the CDR3 is TGCAGTGCCCCAGGTCAGGGGCAGGGGGAGCAGTACTTC. The encoded protein is CSAPGQGQGEQYF.